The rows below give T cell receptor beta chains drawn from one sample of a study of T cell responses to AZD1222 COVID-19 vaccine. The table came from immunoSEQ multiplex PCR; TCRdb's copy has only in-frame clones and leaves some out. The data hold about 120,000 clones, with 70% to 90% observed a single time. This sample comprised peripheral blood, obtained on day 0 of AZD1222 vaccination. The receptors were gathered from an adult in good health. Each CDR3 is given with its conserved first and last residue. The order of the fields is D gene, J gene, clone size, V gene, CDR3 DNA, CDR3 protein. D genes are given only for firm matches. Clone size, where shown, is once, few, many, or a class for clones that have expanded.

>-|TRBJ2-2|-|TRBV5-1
TGCGCCAGCAGCTTGGAGGGCACCGGGGAGCTGTTTTTT
CASSLEGTGELFF
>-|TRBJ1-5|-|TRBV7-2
TGTGCCAGCAGCTTAAATATCGGGTTCGCCCAGCATTTT
CASSLNIGFAQHF
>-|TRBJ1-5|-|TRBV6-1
TGTGCCAGCAGTGGGGGGGACATCGATTATTACAATCAGCCCCAGCATTTT
CASSGGDIDYYNQPQHF
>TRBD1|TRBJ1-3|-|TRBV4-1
TGCGCCAGCAGCCAAGTGGCGGGACAGTTAAGAAACACCATATATTTT
CASSQVAGQLRNTIYF
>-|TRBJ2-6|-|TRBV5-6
TGTGCCAGCAGCCCGGGGGTTGGGGCCAACGTCCTGACTTTC
CASSPGVGANVLTF
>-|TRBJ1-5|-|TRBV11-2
TGTGCCAGCAGCTTATACACGGGTGGTCAGCCCCAGCATTTT
CASSLYTGGQPQHF
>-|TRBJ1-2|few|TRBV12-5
TGTGCTAGTGGTTTAGGTGGAGGCTATGGCTACACCTTC
CASGLGGGYGYTF
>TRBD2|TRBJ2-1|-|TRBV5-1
TGCGCCAGCAGCTTGCAAGCGGGAGGGTCCTACAATGAGCAGTTCTTC
CASSLQAGGSYNEQFF
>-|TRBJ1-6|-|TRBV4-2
TGTGCCAGCAGCTTAAGTAGCCATTCTAATTCACCCCTCCACTTT
CASSLSSHSNSPLHF
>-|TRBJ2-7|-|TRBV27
TGTGCCAGCTCGAAGGGGGGATACGAGCAGTACTTC
CASSKGGYEQYF
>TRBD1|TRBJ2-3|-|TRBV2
TGTGCCAGCAGTGAAGCGGGACAGGGTGGAGATACGCAGTATTTT
CASSEAGQGGDTQYF
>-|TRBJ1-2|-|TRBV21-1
TGTGCCAGCAGCAAAGCCCCAAGGGGAAGTGGCTACACCTTC
CASSKAPRGSGYTF
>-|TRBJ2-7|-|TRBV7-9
TGTGCCAGCAGCTTAGTAGCTGGTTCCTACGAGCAGTACTTC
CASSLVAGSYEQYF
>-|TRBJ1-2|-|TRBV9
TGTGCCAGCAGCGTCGAACGGCAGAACTATGGCTACACCTTC
CASSVERQNYGYTF
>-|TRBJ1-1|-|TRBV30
TGTGCCTGGAAGTGGGATGCCACTGAAGCTTTCTTT
CAWKWDATEAFF
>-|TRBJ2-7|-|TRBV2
TGTGCCAGCGGAGTAGCCTACGAGCAGTACTTC
CASGVAYEQYF
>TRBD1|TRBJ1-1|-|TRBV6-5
TGTGCCAGCAGGTACAGGGGAGAGAACACTGAAGCTTTCTTT
CASRYRGENTEAFF
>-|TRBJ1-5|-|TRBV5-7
TGTGCCAGCAGCTTGGTTCGCAGCCATAGCAATCAGCCCCAGCATTTT
CASSLVRSHSNQPQHF
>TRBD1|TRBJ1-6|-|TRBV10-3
TGTGCCATCAGTGGGACAGGGTCGAATTCACCCCTCCACTTT
CAISGTGSNSPLHF
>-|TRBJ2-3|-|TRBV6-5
TGTGCCAGCAGTTATCTGGAAAGAGGCACAGATACGCAGTATTTT
CASSYLERGTDTQYF
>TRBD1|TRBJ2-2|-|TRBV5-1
TGCGCCAGCAGAGTTACAGGGGTGACCGGGGAGCTGTTTTTT
CASRVTGVTGELFF
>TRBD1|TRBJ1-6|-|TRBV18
TGTGCCAGCTCACTTGACAGGGCCAATTCACCCCTCCACTTT
CASSLDRANSPLHF
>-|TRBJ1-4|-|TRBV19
TGTGCCAGCGCCGGCGTAGGTGGTGAAAAACTGTTTTTT
CASAGVGGEKLFF
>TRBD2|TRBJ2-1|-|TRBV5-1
TGCGCCAGCAGCTTCGGACTAGCGGGATACAATGAGCAGTTCTTC
CASSFGLAGYNEQFF
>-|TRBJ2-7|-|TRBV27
TGTGCCAGCAGTCCTCTCAGAGGCCCGGGTAACGAGCAGTACTTC
CASSPLRGPGNEQYF
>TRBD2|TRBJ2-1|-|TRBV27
TGTGCCAGCACTGGCGGGACTAGCGGGGTTTCCGCTCATGAGCAGTTCTTC
CASTGGTSGVSAHEQFF
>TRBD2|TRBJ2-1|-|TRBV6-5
TGTGCCAGCAGGGGACTAGCGGGCAATGAGCAGTTCTTC
CASRGLAGNEQFF
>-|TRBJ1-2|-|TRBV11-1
TGTGCCAGCAGCCAATCTCCAGTGGTCGGCTACACCTTC
CASSQSPVVGYTF
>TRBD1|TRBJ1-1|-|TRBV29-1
TGCAGCGTTGAGGGACAGATGAACACTGAAGCTTTCTTT
CSVEGQMNTEAFF
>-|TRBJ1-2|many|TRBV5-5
TGTGCCAGCAGCCCAGGGACTCTAGGGAGTATCGGTTATGGCTACACCTTC
CASSPGTLGSIGYGYTF
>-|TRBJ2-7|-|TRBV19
TGTGCCAGTAGTGCATCGGAGGCCTACGAGCAGTACTTC
CASSASEAYEQYF
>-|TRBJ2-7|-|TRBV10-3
TGTGCCACCTCCTTTGGAGACGTAAGCTACGAGCAGTACTTC
CATSFGDVSYEQYF
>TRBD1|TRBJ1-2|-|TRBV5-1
TGCGCCAGCAGCACGGGACAGGCCCGGGGGGGATATGGCTACACCTTC
CASSTGQARGGYGYTF
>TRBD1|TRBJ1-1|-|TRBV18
TGTGCCAGCTCACCACGCAGGGGGGCCTGGAACACTGAAGCTTTCTTT
CASSPRRGAWNTEAFF
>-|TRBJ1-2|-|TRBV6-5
TGTGCCAGCAGGAGACAGAACTATGGCTACACCTTC
CASRRQNYGYTF
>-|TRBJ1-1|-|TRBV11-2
TGTGCCAGCAGCTTCGGATATGCCACTGAAGCTTTCTTT
CASSFGYATEAFF
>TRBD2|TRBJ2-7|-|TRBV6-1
TGTGCCAGCCGGACTAGCGGGGGTCTCTCCTACGAGCAGTACTTC
CASRTSGGLSYEQYF
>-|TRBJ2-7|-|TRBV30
TGTGCCTGGAGTGTATTGGTTCGACCCCCCTACGAGCAGTACTTC
CAWSVLVRPPYEQYF
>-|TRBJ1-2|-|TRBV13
TGTGCCAGCAGCTCCTCCCACAGGGCTCAGGGCTACACCTTC
CASSSSHRAQGYTF
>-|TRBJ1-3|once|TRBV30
TGTGCCTGGGGCGGGAAGGGTATTAGCTCTGGAAACACCATATATTTT
CAWGGKGISSGNTIYF
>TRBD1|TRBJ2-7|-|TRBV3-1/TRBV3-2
TGTGCCAGCAGCCCCCGACAGGGGGGCCACGAGCAGTACTTC
CASSPRQGGHEQYF